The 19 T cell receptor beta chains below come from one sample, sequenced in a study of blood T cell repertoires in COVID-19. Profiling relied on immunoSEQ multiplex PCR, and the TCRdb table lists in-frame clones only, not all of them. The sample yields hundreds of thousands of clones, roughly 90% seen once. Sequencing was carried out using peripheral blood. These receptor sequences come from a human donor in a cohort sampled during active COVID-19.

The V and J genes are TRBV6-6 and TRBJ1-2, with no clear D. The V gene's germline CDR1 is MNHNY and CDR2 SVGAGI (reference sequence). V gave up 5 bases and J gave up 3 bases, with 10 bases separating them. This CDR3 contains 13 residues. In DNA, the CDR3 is TGTGCCAGCAGTCCCAGCGTGGACTATGGCTACACCTTC. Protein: CASSPSVDYGYTF.

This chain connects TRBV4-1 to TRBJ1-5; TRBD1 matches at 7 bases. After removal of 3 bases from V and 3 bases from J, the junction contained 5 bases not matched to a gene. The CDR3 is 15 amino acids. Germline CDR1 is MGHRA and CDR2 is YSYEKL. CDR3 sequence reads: CASSQGQLTNQPQHF. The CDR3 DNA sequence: TGCGCCAGCAGCCAGGGACAGCTGACCAATCAGCCCCAGCATTTT.

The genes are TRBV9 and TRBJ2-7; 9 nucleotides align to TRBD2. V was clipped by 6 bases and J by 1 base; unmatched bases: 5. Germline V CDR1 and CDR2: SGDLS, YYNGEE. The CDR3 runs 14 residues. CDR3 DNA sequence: TGTGCCAGCAATAAGCGGGGGGCATCCTACGAGCAGTACTTC. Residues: CASNKRGASYEQYF.

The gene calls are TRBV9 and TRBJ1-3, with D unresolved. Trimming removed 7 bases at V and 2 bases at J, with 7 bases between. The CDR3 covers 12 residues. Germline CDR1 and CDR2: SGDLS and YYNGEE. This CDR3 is CASGPPGNTIYF. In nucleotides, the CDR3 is TGTGCCAGCGGGCCCCCTGGAAACACCATATATTTT.

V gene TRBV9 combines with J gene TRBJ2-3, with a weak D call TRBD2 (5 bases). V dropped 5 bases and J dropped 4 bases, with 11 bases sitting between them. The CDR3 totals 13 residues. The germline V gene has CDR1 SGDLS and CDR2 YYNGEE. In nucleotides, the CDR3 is TGTGCCAGCAGGAGGGCGGCGGCAGATACGCAGTATTTT. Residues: CASRRAAADTQYF.

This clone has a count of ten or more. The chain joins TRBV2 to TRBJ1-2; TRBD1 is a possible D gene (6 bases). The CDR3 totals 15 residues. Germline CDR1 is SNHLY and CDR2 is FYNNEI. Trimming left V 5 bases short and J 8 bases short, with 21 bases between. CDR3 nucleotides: TGTGCCAGCAGTCCCACACAGGGTCTCCCGGGAGGCTACACCTTC. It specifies CASSPTQGLPGGYTF.

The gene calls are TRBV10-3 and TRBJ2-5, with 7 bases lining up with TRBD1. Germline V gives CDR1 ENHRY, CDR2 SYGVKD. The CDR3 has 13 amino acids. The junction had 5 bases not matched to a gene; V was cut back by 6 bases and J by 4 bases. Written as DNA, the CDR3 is TGTGCCATCAGCGATGACAGGGCAGAGACCCAGTACTTC. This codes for CAISDDRAETQYF.

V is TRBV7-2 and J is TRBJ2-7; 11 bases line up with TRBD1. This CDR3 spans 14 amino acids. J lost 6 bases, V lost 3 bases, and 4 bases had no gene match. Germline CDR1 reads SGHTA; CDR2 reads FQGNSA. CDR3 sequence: CASSFTGTGGEQYF. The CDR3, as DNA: TGTGCCAGCAGCTTTACCGGGACAGGGGGCGAGCAGTACTTC. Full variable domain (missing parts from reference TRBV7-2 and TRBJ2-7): GAGVSQSPSNKVTEKGKDVELRCDPISGHTALYWYRQSLGQGLEFLIYFQGNSAPDKSGLPSDRFSAERTGGSVSTLTIQRTQQEDSAVYLCASSFTGTGGEQYFGPGTRLTVT.

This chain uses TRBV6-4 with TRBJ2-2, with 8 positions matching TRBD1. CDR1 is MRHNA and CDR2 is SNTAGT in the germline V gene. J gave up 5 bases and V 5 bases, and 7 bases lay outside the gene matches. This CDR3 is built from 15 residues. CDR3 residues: CASSSRGRQTGELFF. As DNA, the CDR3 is TGTGCCAGCAGTTCCAGGGGGCGTCAAACCGGGGAGCTGTTTTTT.

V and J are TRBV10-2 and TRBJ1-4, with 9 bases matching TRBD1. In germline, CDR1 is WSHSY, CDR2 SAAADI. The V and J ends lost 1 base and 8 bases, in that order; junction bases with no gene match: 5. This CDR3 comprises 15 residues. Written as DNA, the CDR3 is TGCGCCAGCAGTGAGTTACAGGGGGCAGGGGAAAAACTGTTTTTT. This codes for CASSELQGAGEKLFF.

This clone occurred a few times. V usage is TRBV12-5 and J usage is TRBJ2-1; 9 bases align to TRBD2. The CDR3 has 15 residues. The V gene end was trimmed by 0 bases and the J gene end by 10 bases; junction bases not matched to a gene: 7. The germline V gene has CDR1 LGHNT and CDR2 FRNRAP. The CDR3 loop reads CASGLVAGGPREQFF. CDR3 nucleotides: TGTGCTAGTGGTTTGGTGGCGGGAGGGCCGCGGGAGCAGTTCTTC. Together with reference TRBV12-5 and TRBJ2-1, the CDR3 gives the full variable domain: DARVTQTPRHKVTEMGQEVTMRCQPILGHNTVFWYRQTMMQGLELLAYFRNRAPLDDSGMPKDRFSAEMPDATLATLKIQPSEPRDSAVYFCASGLVAGGPREQFFGPGTRLTVL.

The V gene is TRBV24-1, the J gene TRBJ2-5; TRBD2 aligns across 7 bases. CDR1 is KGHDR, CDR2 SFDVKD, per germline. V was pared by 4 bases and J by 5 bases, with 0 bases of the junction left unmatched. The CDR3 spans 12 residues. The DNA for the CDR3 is TGTGCCACCAGTGAGGGGGGGGAGACCCAGTACTTC. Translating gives CATSEGGETQYF.

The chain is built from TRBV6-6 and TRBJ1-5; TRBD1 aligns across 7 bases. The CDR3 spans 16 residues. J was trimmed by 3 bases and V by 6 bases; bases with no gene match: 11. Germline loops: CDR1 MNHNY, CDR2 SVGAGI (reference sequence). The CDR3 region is CASSRLGTANNQPQHF. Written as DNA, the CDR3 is TGTGCCAGCAGCCGGTTAGGGACAGCTAACAATCAGCCCCAGCATTTT.

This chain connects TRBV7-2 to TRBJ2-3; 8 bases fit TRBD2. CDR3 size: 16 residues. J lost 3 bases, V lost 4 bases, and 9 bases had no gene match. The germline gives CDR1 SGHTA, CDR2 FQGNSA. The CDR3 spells CASSYPVRGETDTQYF. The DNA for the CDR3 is TGTGCCAGCAGCTACCCCGTGCGGGGGGAAACAGATACGCAGTATTTT.

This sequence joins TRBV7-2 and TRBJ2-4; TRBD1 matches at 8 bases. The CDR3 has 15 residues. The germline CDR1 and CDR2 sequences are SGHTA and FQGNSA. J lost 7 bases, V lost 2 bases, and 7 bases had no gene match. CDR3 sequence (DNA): TGTGCCAGCAGCTTAAAAAGGACAGGGCATAACATTCAGTACTTC. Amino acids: CASSLKRTGHNIQYF.

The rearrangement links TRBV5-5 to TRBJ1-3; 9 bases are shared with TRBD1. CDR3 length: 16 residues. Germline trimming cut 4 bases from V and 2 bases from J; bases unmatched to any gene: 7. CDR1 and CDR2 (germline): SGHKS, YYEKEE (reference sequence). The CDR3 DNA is TGTGCCAGCAGCACCCAATGGACAGGGGCTGGAAACACCATATATTTT. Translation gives CASSTQWTGAGNTIYF.

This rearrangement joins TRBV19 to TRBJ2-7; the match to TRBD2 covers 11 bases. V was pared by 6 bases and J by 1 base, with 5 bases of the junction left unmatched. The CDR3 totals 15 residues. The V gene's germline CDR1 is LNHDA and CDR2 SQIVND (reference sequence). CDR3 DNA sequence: TGTGCCAGTAGACCAACTAGCGGGGGATCCTACGAGCAGTACTTC. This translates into CASRPTSGGSYEQYF.

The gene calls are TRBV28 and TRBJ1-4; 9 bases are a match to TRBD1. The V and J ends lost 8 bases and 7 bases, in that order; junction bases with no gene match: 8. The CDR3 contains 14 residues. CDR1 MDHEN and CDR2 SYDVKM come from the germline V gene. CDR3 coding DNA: TGTGCCAGCCAGCTCCCGGGACAGGGTGAAAAACTGTTTTTT. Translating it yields CASQLPGQGEKLFF. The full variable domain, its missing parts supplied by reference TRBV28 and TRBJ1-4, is DVKVTQSSRYLVKRTGEKVFLECVQDMDHENMFWYRQDPGLGLRLIYFSYDVKMKEKGDIPEGYSVSREKKERFSLILESASTNQTSMYLCASQLPGQGEKLFFGSGTQLSVL.

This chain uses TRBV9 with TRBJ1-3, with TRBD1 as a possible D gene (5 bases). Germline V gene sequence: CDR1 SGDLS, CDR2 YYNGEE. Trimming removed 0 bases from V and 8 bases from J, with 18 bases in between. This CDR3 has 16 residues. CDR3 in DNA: TGTGCCAGCAGCGTAGCTACTCGTTTACGGGGGGACACCATATATTTT. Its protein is CASSVATRLRGDTIYF. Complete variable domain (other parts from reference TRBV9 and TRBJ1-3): DSGVTQTPKHLITATGQRVTLRCSPRSGDLSVYWYQQSLDQGLQFLIQYYNGEERAKGNILERFSAQQFPDLHSELNLSSLELGDSALYFCASSVATRLRGDTIYFGEGSWLTVV.